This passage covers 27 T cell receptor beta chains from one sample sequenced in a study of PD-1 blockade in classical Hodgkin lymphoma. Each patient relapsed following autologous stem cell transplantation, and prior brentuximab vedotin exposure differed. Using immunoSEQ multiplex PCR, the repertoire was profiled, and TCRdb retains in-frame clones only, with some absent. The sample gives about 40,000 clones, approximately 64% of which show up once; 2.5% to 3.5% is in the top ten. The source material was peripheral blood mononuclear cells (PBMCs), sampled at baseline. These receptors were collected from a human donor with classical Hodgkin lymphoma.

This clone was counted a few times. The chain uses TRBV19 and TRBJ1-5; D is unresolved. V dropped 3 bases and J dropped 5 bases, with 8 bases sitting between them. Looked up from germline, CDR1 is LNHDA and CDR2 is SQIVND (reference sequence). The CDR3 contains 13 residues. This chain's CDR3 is CASSIGPYQPQHF. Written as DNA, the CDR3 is TGTGCCAGTAGTATCGGGCCCTATCAGCCCCAGCATTTT. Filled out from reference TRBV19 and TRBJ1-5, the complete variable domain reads DGGITQSPKYLFRKEGQNVTLSCEQNLNHDAMYWYRQDPGQGLRLIYYSQIVNDFQKGDIAEGYSVSREKKESFPLTVTSAQKNPTAFYLCASSIGPYQPQHFGDGTRLSIL.

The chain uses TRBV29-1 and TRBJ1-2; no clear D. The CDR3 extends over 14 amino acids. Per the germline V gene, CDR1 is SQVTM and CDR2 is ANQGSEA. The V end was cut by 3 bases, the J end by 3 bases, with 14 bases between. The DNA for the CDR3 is TGCAGCGTTGATGATCCGACTCTAGACTATGGCTACACCTTC. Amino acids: CSVDDPTLDYGYTF.

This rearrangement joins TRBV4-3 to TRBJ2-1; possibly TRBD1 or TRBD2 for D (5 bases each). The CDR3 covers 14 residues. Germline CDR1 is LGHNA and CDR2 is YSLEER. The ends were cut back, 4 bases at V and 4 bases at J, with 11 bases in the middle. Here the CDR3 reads CASSPGRTYNEQFF. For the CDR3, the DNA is TGCGCCAGCAGCCCGGGACGGACTTACAATGAGCAGTTCTTC.

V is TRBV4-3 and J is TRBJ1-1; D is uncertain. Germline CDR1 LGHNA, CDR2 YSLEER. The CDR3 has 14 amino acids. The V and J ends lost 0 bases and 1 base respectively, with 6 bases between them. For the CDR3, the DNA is TGCGCCAGCAGCCAAGATTGGGGGAACACTGAAGCTTTCTTT. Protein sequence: CASSQDWGNTEAFF.

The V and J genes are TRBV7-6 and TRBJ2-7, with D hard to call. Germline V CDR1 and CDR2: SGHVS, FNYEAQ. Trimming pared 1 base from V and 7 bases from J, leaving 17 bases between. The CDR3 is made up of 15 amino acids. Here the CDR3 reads CASSLEYSTDNEQYF. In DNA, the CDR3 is TGTGCCAGCAGCTTAGAATACAGCACCGACAATGAGCAGTACTTC.

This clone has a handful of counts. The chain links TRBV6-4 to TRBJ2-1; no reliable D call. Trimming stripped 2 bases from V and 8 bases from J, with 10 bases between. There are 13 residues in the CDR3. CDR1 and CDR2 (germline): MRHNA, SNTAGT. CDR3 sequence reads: CASSDREGHEQFF. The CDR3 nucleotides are TGTGCCAGCAGTGACAGGGAAGGTCATGAGCAGTTCTTC.

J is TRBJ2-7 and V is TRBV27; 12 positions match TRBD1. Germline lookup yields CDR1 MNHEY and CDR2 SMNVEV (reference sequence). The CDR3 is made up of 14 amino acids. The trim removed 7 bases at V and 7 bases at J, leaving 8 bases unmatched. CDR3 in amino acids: CASTRDRGLSEQYF. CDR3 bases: TGTGCCAGCACTAGGGACAGGGGGCTCTCTGAGCAGTACTTC.

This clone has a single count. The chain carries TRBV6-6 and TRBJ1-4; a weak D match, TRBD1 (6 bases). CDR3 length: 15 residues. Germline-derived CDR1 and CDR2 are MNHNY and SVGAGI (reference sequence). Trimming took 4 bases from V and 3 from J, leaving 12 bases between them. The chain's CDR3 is CASSSSGASNEKLFF. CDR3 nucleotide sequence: TGTGCCAGCAGTTCCTCAGGGGCTTCTAATGAAAAACTGTTTTTT.

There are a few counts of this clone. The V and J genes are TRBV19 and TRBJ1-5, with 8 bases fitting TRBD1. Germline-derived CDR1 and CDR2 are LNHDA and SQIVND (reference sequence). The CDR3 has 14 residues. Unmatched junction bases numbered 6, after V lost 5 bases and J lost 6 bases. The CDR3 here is CASSPRTGFQPQHF. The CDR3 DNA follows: TGTGCCAGTAGTCCCCGGACAGGGTTTCAGCCCCAGCATTTT.

CDR3 sequence reads: CASSQDPRYGYTF. The CDR3 nucleotides read TGCGCCAGCAGCCAAGATCCACGGTATGGCTACACCTTC. V and J are TRBV4-3 and TRBJ1-2; D ambiguous. This CDR3 has 13 residues. Germline V gene data show CDR1 as LGHNA and CDR2 as YSLEER. Trimming cost V 0 bases and J 5 bases, with 7 bases left between them.

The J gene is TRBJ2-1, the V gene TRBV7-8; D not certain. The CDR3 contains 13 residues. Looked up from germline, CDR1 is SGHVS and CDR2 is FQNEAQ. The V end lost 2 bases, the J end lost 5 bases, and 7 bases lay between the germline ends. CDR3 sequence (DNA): TGTGCCAGCAGCTTAAGTGGTCACAATGAGCAGTTCTTC. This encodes CASSLSGHNEQFF.

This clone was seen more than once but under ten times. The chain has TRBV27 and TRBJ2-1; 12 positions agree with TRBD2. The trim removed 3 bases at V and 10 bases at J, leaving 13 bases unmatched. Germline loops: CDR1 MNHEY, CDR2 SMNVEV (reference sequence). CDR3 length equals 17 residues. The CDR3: CASSFPGLAGGPREQFF. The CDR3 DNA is TGTGCCAGCAGTTTCCCTGGGCTAGCGGGAGGGCCGAGGGAGCAGTTCTTC.

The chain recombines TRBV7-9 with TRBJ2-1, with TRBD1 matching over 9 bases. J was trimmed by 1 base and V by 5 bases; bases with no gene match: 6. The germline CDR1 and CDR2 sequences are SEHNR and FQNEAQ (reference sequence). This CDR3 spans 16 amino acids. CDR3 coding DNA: TGTGCCAGCAGCCCGGGGACAGGGATTTCCTACAATGAGCAGTTCTTC. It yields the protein CASSPGTGISYNEQFF.

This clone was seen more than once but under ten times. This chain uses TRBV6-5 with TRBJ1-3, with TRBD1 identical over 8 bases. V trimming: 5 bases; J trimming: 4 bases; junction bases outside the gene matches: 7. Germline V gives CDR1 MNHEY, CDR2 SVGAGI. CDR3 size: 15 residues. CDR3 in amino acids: CASSPGGAVGNTIYF. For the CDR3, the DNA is TGTGCCAGCAGTCCAGGGGGCGCGGTAGGAAACACCATATATTTT.

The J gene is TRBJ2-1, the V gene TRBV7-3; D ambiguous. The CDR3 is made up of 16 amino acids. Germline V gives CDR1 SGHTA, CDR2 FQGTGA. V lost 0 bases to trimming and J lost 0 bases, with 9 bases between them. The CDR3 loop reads CASSLTGPSSYNEQFF. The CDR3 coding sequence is TGTGCCAGCAGCTTAACCGGGCCAAGCTCCTACAATGAGCAGTTCTTC.

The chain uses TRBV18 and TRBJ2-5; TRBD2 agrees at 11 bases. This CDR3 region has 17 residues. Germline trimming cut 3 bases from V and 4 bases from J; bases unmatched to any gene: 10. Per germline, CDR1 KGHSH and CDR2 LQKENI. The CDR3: CASSPSSGGSKGETQYF. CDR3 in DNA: TGTGCCAGCTCACCGTCTAGCGGGGGGTCCAAGGGAGAGACCCAGTACTTC. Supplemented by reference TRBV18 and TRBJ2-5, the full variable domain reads NAGVMQNPRHLVRRRGQEARLRCSPMKGHSHVYWYRQLPEEGLKFMVYLQKENIIDESGMPKERFSAEFPKEGPSILRIQQVVRGDSAAYFCASSPSSGGSKGETQYFGPGTRLLVL.

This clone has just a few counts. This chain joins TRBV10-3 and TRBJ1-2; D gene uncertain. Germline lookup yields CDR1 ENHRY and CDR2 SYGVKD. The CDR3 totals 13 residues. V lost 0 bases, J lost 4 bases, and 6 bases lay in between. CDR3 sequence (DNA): TGTGCCATCAGTGAGTCGAGCATCTATGGCTACACCTTC. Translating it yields CAISESSIYGYTF.

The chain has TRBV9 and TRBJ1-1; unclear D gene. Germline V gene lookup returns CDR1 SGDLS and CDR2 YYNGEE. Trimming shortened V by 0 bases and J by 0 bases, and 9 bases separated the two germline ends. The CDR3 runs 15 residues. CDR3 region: CASSVGGHLNTEAFF. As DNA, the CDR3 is TGTGCCAGCAGCGTAGGGGGTCACCTGAACACTGAAGCTTTCTTT. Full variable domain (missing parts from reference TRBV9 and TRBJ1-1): DSGVTQTPKHLITATGQRVTLRCSPRSGDLSVYWYQQSLDQGLQFLIQYYNGEERAKGNILERFSAQQFPDLHSELNLSSLELGDSALYFCASSVGGHLNTEAFFGQGTRLTVV.

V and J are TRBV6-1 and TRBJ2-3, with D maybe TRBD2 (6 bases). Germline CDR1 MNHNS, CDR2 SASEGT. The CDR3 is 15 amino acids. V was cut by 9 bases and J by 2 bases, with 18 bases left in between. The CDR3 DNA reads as TGTGCCAGTTCTCCTCGACTAGGGGTCACAGATACGCAGTATTTT. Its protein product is CASSPRLGVTDTQYF.

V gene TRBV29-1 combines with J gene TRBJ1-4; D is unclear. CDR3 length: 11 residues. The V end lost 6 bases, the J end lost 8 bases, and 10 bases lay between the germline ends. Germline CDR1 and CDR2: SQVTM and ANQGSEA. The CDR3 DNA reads TGCAGCGTGCGAACGGGCGAAAAACTGTTTTTT. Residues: CSVRTGEKLFF.

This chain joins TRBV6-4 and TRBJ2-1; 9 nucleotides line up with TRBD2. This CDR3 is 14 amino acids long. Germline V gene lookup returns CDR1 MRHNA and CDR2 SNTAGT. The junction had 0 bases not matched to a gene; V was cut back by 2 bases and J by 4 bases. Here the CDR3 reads CASSDTSGYNEQFF. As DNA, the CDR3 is TGTGCCAGCAGTGACACTAGCGGGTACAATGAGCAGTTCTTC.

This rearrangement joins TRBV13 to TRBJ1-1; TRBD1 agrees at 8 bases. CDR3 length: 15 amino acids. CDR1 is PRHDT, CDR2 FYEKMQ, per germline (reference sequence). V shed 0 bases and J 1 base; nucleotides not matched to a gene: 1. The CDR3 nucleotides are TGTGCCAGCAGCTTAGGGCAGGGGGCGAACACTGAAGCTTTCTTT. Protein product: CASSLGQGANTEAFF.

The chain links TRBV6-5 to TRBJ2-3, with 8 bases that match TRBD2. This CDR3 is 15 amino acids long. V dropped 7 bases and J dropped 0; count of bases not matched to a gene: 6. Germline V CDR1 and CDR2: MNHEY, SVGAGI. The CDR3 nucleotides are TGTGCCAGCAATCGGGGGGGCCTGAGCACAGATACGCAGTATTTT. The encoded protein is CASNRGGLSTDTQYF.

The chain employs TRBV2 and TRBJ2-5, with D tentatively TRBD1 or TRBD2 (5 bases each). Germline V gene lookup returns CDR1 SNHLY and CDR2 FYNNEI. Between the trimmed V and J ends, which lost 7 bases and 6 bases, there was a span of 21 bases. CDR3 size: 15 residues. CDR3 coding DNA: TGTGCCAGCATGCCTCGGGGAGAAGAGGGGAAGACCCAGTACTTC. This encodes CASMPRGEEGKTQYF.

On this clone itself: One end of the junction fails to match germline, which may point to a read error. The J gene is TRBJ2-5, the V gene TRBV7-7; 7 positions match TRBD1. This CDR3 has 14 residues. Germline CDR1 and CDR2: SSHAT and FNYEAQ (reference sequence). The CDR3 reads CASSLGGAGETQYF. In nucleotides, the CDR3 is TGTGCTAGCAGCTTAGGGGGCGCAGGAGAGACCCAGTACTTC. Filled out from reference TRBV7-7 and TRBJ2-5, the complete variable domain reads GAGVSQSPRYKVTKRGQDVTLRCDPISSHATLYWYQQALGQGPEFLTYFNYEAQPDKSGLPSDRFSAERPEGSISTLTIQRTEQRDSAMYRCASSLGGAGETQYFGPGTRLLVL.

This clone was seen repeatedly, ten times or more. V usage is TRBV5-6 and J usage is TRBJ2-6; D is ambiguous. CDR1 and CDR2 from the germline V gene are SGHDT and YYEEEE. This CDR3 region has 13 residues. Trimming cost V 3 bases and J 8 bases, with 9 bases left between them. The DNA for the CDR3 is TGTGCCAGCAGCTCCGCCGTACCCAACGTCCTGACTTTC. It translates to CASSSAVPNVLTF. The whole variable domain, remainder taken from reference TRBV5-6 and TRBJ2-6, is DAGVTQSPTHLIKTRGQQVTLRCSPKSGHDTVSWYQQALGQGPQFIFQYYEEEERQRGNFPDRFSGHQFPNYSSELNVNALLLGDSALYLCASSSAVPNVLTFGAGSRLTVL.

CDR3 protein: CASSRRVNTEAFF. The DNA for the CDR3 is TGTGCCAGCAGTAGAAGGGTAAACACTGAAGCTTTCTTT. The gene calls are TRBV5-4 and TRBJ1-1; no clear D. The V gene lost 5 bases and the J gene lost 2 bases, with 10 bases spanning the gap. Germline CDR1 and CDR2: SGHNT and YYREEE (reference sequence). The CDR3 is 13 residues long.